A selection of T cell receptor beta chains follows, all from one sample in a study of blood T cell repertoires in COVID-19. Sequenced by immunoSEQ multiplex PCR; TCRdb stores in-frame clones only, minus some. The table shows a few hundred thousand clones, with 70% to 90% occurring only once. Sequencing was carried out using PBMCs or T cells enriched from blood (not recorded which). The receptors stem from a woman aged 45 to 65 with acute COVID-19. Each CDR3 is given with its conserved first and last residue. The order of the fields is CDR3 protein, CDR3 DNA, clone size, V gene, J gene, CDR3 length, D gene. A D gene is named only where the DNA matches it firmly. Not all rows give a size; the values are once, few, many and, for expanded clones, a class.

cdr3_aa: CASSPRLGGNEQFF; cdr3_nt: TGTGCCAGCTCACCCCGTTTAGGGGGCAATGAGCAGTTCTTC; clone_size: .; v_call: TRBV18; j_call: TRBJ2-1; cdr3_length: 14; d_call: .
cdr3_aa: CASSIYGLNTEAFF; cdr3_nt: TGTGCCAGCTCAATCTACGGTTTGAACACTGAAGCTTTCTTT; clone_size: .; v_call: TRBV18; j_call: TRBJ1-1; cdr3_length: 14; d_call: .
cdr3_aa: CASRGTGLGNTIYF; cdr3_nt: TGTGCCAGCAGAGGGACAGGCCTTGGAAACACCATATATTTT; clone_size: once; v_call: TRBV27; j_call: TRBJ1-3; cdr3_length: 14; d_call: TRBD1
cdr3_aa: CASSIGTSGSTYNEQFF; cdr3_nt: TGTGCCAGTAGTATTGGGACTAGCGGGAGCACCTACAATGAGCAGTTCTTC; clone_size: .; v_call: TRBV19; j_call: TRBJ2-1; cdr3_length: 17; d_call: TRBD2
cdr3_aa: CASSYSTPGGSQPQHF; cdr3_nt: TGTGCCAGCAGTTACTCGACTCCGGGGGGCAGTCAGCCCCAGCATTTT; clone_size: .; v_call: TRBV6-2/TRBV6-3; j_call: TRBJ1-5; cdr3_length: 16; d_call: .
cdr3_aa: CASSAGRTVNIQYF; cdr3_nt: TGTGCCAGTAGCGCGGGGCGGACTGTAAACATTCAGTACTTC; clone_size: .; v_call: TRBV19; j_call: TRBJ2-4; cdr3_length: 14; d_call: .
cdr3_aa: CASSDPAGVSYEQYF; cdr3_nt: TGTGCCAGCAGTGACCCAGCGGGGGTCTCCTACGAGCAGTACTTC; clone_size: .; v_call: TRBV2; j_call: TRBJ2-7; cdr3_length: 15; d_call: TRBD2
cdr3_aa: CASSGIGTAYTGELFF; cdr3_nt: TGCGCCAGCAGCGGGATCGGGACAGCTTATACCGGGGAGCTGTTTTTT; clone_size: .; v_call: TRBV5-1; j_call: TRBJ2-2; cdr3_length: 16; d_call: TRBD1
cdr3_aa: CASSLWRRANTGELFF; cdr3_nt: TGTGCCAGCAGCTTATGGAGGAGGGCGAACACCGGGGAGCTGTTTTTT; clone_size: .; v_call: TRBV11-2; j_call: TRBJ2-2; cdr3_length: 16; d_call: .
cdr3_aa: CASSLGWNPRSTETQYF; cdr3_nt: TGTGCCAGCAGCTTAGGATGGAACCCGAGGTCCACAGAGACCCAGTACTTC; clone_size: .; v_call: TRBV7-2; j_call: TRBJ2-5; cdr3_length: 17; d_call: .
cdr3_aa: CASSPLPREPQHF; cdr3_nt: TGTGCCAGCAGCCCCCTCCCCCGGGAGCCCCAGCATTTT; clone_size: .; v_call: TRBV3-1/TRBV3-2; j_call: TRBJ1-5; cdr3_length: 13; d_call: .
cdr3_aa: CASSYSAAGYGYTF; cdr3_nt: TGTGCCAGCAGTTACTCGGCCGCGGGCTATGGCTACACCTTC; clone_size: .; v_call: TRBV28; j_call: TRBJ1-2; cdr3_length: 14; d_call: .
cdr3_aa: CASSLWGPDTQYF; cdr3_nt: TGTGCCAGCAGTTTATGGGGCCCAGATACGCAGTATTTT; clone_size: .; v_call: TRBV28; j_call: TRBJ2-3; cdr3_length: 13; d_call: .
cdr3_aa: CASSPPGLPYGYTF; cdr3_nt: TGTGCCAGCTCACCACCGGGGCTACCCTATGGCTACACCTTC; clone_size: once; v_call: TRBV18; j_call: TRBJ1-2; cdr3_length: 14; d_call: .
cdr3_aa: CASSEAWGPYEQYF; cdr3_nt: TGTGCCAGCAGTGAAGCGTGGGGGCCCTACGAGCAGTACTTC; clone_size: .; v_call: TRBV6-1; j_call: TRBJ2-7; cdr3_length: 14; d_call: .
cdr3_aa: CASSASGTGMGEQFF; cdr3_nt: TGTGCCAGCAGCGCTAGCGGGACTGGGATGGGTGAGCAGTTCTTC; clone_size: .; v_call: TRBV9; j_call: TRBJ2-1; cdr3_length: 15; d_call: TRBD2
cdr3_aa: CASSLGQVGGYTF; cdr3_nt: TGTGCCAGCAGCTTAGGACAGGTCGGTGGCTACACCTTC; clone_size: many; v_call: TRBV7-8; j_call: TRBJ1-2; cdr3_length: 13; d_call: .
cdr3_aa: CAWGLAASYEQYF; cdr3_nt: TGTGCCTGGGGACTAGCGGCCTCCTACGAGCAGTACTTC; clone_size: .; v_call: TRBV30; j_call: TRBJ2-7; cdr3_length: 13; d_call: TRBD2
cdr3_aa: CASSSHRDRGHGYTF; cdr3_nt: TGTGCCAGCAGTTCACACCGGGACAGGGGGCATGGCTACACCTTC; clone_size: .; v_call: TRBV6-5; j_call: TRBJ1-2; cdr3_length: 15; d_call: TRBD1
cdr3_aa: CATSSGLARNEQFF; cdr3_nt: TGTGCCACCAGCAGTGGACTAGCGAGGAATGAGCAGTTCTTC; clone_size: .; v_call: TRBV15; j_call: TRBJ2-1; cdr3_length: 14; d_call: TRBD2
cdr3_aa: CASSPLAGGLNEQFF; cdr3_nt: TGTGCCAGCAGCCCTCTAGCGGGAGGGTTGAATGAGCAGTTCTTC; clone_size: .; v_call: TRBV6-4; j_call: TRBJ2-1; cdr3_length: 15; d_call: TRBD2
cdr3_aa: CASRRSYEQYF; cdr3_nt: TGTGCCAGCAGGAGGTCCTACGAGCAGTACTTC; clone_size: few; v_call: TRBV28; j_call: TRBJ2-7; cdr3_length: 11; d_call: .
cdr3_aa: CASRSTGGYGYTF; cdr3_nt: TGTGCCAGCAGGTCGACAGGGGGTTATGGCTACACCTTC; clone_size: few; v_call: TRBV11-2; j_call: TRBJ1-2; cdr3_length: 13; d_call: TRBD1
cdr3_aa: CASSQVAGGRYEQYF; cdr3_nt: TGTGCCAGCAGCCAAGTAGCGGGAGGGCGGTACGAGCAGTACTTC; clone_size: .; v_call: TRBV3-1/TRBV3-2; j_call: TRBJ2-7; cdr3_length: 15; d_call: TRBD2
cdr3_aa: CASSLQGAGANVLTF; cdr3_nt: TGTGCCAGCAGCCTACAGGGGGCTGGGGCCAACGTCCTGACTTTC; clone_size: .; v_call: TRBV7-3; j_call: TRBJ2-6; cdr3_length: 15; d_call: TRBD1
cdr3_aa: CASSIRTLEQFF; cdr3_nt: TGTGCCAGCAGCATAAGGACATTAGAGCAGTTCTTC; clone_size: .; v_call: TRBV5-6; j_call: TRBJ2-1; cdr3_length: 12; d_call: .
cdr3_aa: CASSLAGTPNTEAFF; cdr3_nt: TGTGCCAGCAGCTTAGCAGGGACACCGAACACTGAAGCTTTCTTT; clone_size: .; v_call: TRBV7-9; j_call: TRBJ1-1; cdr3_length: 15; d_call: .
cdr3_aa: CASSTGGGPGELFF; cdr3_nt: TGTGCCAGCAGCACGGGCGGGGGCCCCGGGGAGCTGTTTTTT; clone_size: .; v_call: TRBV5-4; j_call: TRBJ2-2; cdr3_length: 14; d_call: .
cdr3_aa: CSARGQLEAFF; cdr3_nt: TGCAGTGCCAGAGGACAGCTTGAAGCTTTCTTT; clone_size: once; v_call: TRBV20-1; j_call: TRBJ1-1; cdr3_length: 11; d_call: .
cdr3_aa: CASSFRRPGGWSYEQYF; cdr3_nt: TGTGCCAGCAGTTTCCGGAGACCAGGGGGCTGGTCCTACGAGCAGTACTTC; clone_size: .; v_call: TRBV27; j_call: TRBJ2-7; cdr3_length: 17; d_call: TRBD1
cdr3_aa: CSVVFAMNTEAFF; cdr3_nt: TGCAGCGTTGTTTTTGCTATGAACACTGAAGCTTTCTTT; clone_size: .; v_call: TRBV29-1; j_call: TRBJ1-1; cdr3_length: 13; d_call: .
cdr3_aa: CATSRDGGTGELFF; cdr3_nt: TGTGCCACCAGCAGGGACGGGGGCACCGGGGAGCTGTTTTTT; clone_size: .; v_call: TRBV15; j_call: TRBJ2-2; cdr3_length: 14; d_call: .
cdr3_aa: CASSEWVGGNYGYTF; cdr3_nt: TGTGCCAGCAGTGAATGGGTAGGAGGGAACTATGGCTACACCTTC; clone_size: few; v_call: TRBV25-1; j_call: TRBJ1-2; cdr3_length: 15; d_call: .
cdr3_aa: CASSWDGTGNEKLFF; cdr3_nt: TGTGCCAGCAGCTGGGACGGGACAGGGAATGAAAAACTGTTTTTT; clone_size: .; v_call: TRBV7-2; j_call: TRBJ1-4; cdr3_length: 15; d_call: TRBD1
cdr3_aa: CASSRDRGPPDTQYF; cdr3_nt: TGCGCCAGCAGCCGAGACAGGGGTCCCCCAGATACGCAGTATTTT; clone_size: .; v_call: TRBV5-1; j_call: TRBJ2-3; cdr3_length: 15; d_call: TRBD1
cdr3_aa: CASSGRANEKLFF; cdr3_nt: TGTGCCAGTAGTGGGAGGGCTAATGAAAAACTGTTTTTT; clone_size: many; v_call: TRBV19; j_call: TRBJ1-4; cdr3_length: 13; d_call: .
cdr3_aa: CASSQEVAVISYEQYF; cdr3_nt: TGCGCCAGCAGCCAAGAGGTAGCTGTCATCTCCTACGAGCAGTACTTC; clone_size: .; v_call: TRBV4-1; j_call: TRBJ2-7; cdr3_length: 16; d_call: .
cdr3_aa: CASSQAPPGQGNYGYTF; cdr3_nt: TGCGCCAGCAGCCAAGCCCCCCCGGGACAGGGAAACTATGGCTACACCTTC; clone_size: few; v_call: TRBV4-3; j_call: TRBJ1-2; cdr3_length: 17; d_call: TRBD1
cdr3_aa: CASSLYGLAVKGNEQFF; cdr3_nt: TGTGCCAGCAGCTTGTATGGACTAGCGGTCAAGGGGAATGAGCAGTTCTTC; clone_size: .; v_call: TRBV5-4; j_call: TRBJ2-1; cdr3_length: 17; d_call: TRBD2
cdr3_aa: CASSQYQTSAGPYEQYF; cdr3_nt: TGTGCCAGCAGCCAATACCAGACTAGCGCTGGCCCCTACGAGCAGTACTTC; clone_size: .; v_call: TRBV7-2; j_call: TRBJ2-7; cdr3_length: 17; d_call: TRBD2
cdr3_aa: CASTIAGGFSTDAQYF; cdr3_nt: TGTGCCAGTACTATAGCGGGAGGGTTCAGCACAGATGCGCAGTATTTT; clone_size: .; v_call: TRBV19; j_call: TRBJ2-3; cdr3_length: 16; d_call: TRBD2
cdr3_aa: CASSENRLNTEAFF; cdr3_nt: TGTGCCAGCAGTGAAAACAGGCTGAACACTGAAGCTTTCTTT; clone_size: many; v_call: TRBV2; j_call: TRBJ1-1; cdr3_length: 14; d_call: .
cdr3_aa: CASSALGTANVNTEAFF; cdr3_nt: TGTGCCAGCAGCGCGTTGGGGACAGCTAACGTGAACACTGAAGCTTTCTTT; clone_size: .; v_call: TRBV28; j_call: TRBJ1-1; cdr3_length: 17; d_call: TRBD1
cdr3_aa: CASGLVLPDGYEQFF; cdr3_nt: TGTGCTAGTGGTTTGGTACTCCCCGACGGGTATGAGCAGTTCTTC; clone_size: .; v_call: TRBV12-5; j_call: TRBJ2-1; cdr3_length: 15; d_call: .
cdr3_aa: CASSRPEHYNEQFF; cdr3_nt: TGTGCCAGCAGCCGTCCCGAACACTACAATGAGCAGTTCTTC; clone_size: few; v_call: TRBV11-2; j_call: TRBJ2-1; cdr3_length: 14; d_call: .
cdr3_aa: CASSPETVAKNIQYF; cdr3_nt: TGTGCCAGCAGTCCCGAGACAGTCGCCAAAAACATTCAGTACTTC; clone_size: .; v_call: TRBV28; j_call: TRBJ2-4; cdr3_length: 15; d_call: .
cdr3_aa: CSGTGGYEQFF; cdr3_nt: TGCAGCGGGACAGGGGGCTATGAGCAGTTCTTC; clone_size: .; v_call: TRBV20-1; j_call: TRBJ2-1; cdr3_length: 11; d_call: TRBD1
cdr3_aa: CASSLFGKTSGSYEQYF; cdr3_nt: TGTGCCAGCAGCTTGTTTGGAAAGACTAGCGGGTCCTACGAGCAGTACTTC; clone_size: .; v_call: TRBV5-5; j_call: TRBJ2-7; cdr3_length: 17; d_call: TRBD2
cdr3_aa: CASSLGQEVVNTIYF; cdr3_nt: TGCGCCAGCAGCCTCGGGCAGGAGGTAGTAAACACCATATATTTT; clone_size: .; v_call: TRBV5-1; j_call: TRBJ1-3; cdr3_length: 15; d_call: .
cdr3_aa: CASSPRGSNQPQHF; cdr3_nt: TGTGCCAGTAGCCCGCGAGGGAGCAATCAGCCCCAGCATTTT; clone_size: .; v_call: TRBV19; j_call: TRBJ1-5; cdr3_length: 14; d_call: .
cdr3_aa: CASSFLRANTEAFF; cdr3_nt: TGCGCCAGCAGCTTTCTCAGGGCCAACACTGAAGCTTTCTTT; clone_size: .; v_call: TRBV5-1; j_call: TRBJ1-1; cdr3_length: 14; d_call: .
cdr3_aa: CASSVSRQSNTIYF; cdr3_nt: TGTGCCAGCAGTGTATCACGACAGTCAAACACCATATATTTT; clone_size: .; v_call: TRBV2; j_call: TRBJ1-3; cdr3_length: 14; d_call: .
cdr3_aa: CSVGLVRNEKLFF; cdr3_nt: TGCAGCGTTGGGTTGGTGAGGAATGAAAAACTGTTTTTT; clone_size: .; v_call: TRBV29-1; j_call: TRBJ1-4; cdr3_length: 13; d_call: .
cdr3_aa: CASTRDRGGNQPQHF; cdr3_nt: TGTGCCAGTACCAGGGACAGGGGTGGGAATCAGCCCCAGCATTTT; clone_size: .; v_call: TRBV19; j_call: TRBJ1-5; cdr3_length: 15; d_call: TRBD1
cdr3_aa: CASSRGTGEGVYEQYF; cdr3_nt: TGTGCCAGCAGCCGTGGGACAGGGGAAGGGGTCTACGAGCAGTACTTC; clone_size: .; v_call: TRBV4-2; j_call: TRBJ2-7; cdr3_length: 16; d_call: TRBD1
cdr3_aa: CASSLGQERGSPLHF; cdr3_nt: TGTGCCAGCAGCTTAGGTCAGGAAAGGGGATCACCCCTCCACTTT; clone_size: .; v_call: TRBV7-9; j_call: TRBJ1-6; cdr3_length: 15; d_call: .
cdr3_aa: CASSLTPGLAGGPNLVSGQFF; cdr3_nt: TGTGCCAGCAGCTTAACCCCAGGACTAGCGGGAGGGCCAAACCTTGTCTCGGGTCAGTTCTTC; clone_size: .; v_call: TRBV7-3; j_call: TRBJ2-1; cdr3_length: 21; d_call: TRBD2
cdr3_aa: CASSPILAGTYNEQFF; cdr3_nt: TGTGCCAGCAGCCCGATACTAGCGGGTACCTACAATGAGCAGTTCTTC; clone_size: .; v_call: TRBV9; j_call: TRBJ2-1; cdr3_length: 16; d_call: TRBD2
cdr3_aa: CAWTLGGNQPQHF; cdr3_nt: TGTGCCTGGACCCTGGGGGGAAATCAGCCCCAGCATTTT; clone_size: .; v_call: TRBV30; j_call: TRBJ1-5; cdr3_length: 13; d_call: .